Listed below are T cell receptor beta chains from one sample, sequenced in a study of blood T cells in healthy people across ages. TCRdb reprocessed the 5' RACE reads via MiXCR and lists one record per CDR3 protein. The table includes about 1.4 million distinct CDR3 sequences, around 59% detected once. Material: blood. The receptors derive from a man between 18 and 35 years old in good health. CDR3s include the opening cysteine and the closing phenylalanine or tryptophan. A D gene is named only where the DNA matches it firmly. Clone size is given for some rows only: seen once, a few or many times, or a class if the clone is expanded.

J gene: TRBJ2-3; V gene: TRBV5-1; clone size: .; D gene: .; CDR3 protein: CASIGLSPDTQYF; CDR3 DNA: TGCGCCAGCATCGGACTATCCCCAGATACGCAGTATTTT
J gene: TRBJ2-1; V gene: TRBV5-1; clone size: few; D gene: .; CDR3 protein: CASSLDQGYNEQFF; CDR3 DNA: TGCGCCAGCAGCTTGGACCAGGGGTACAATGAGCAGTTCTTC
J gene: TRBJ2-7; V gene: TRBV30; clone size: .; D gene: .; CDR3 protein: CAWNPTGRYEQYF; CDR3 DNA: TGTGCCTGGAACCCGACAGGTCGCTACGAGCAGTACTTC
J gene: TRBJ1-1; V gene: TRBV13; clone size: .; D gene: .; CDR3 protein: CASSLRALETFF; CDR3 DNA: TGTGCCAGCAGCCTACGGGCCCTAGAGACTTTCTTT
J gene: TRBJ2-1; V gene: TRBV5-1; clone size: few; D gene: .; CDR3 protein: CASSLAVDVPYNEQFF; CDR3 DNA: TGCGCCAGCAGCTTAGCCGTGGACGTCCCCTACAATGAGCAGTTCTTC
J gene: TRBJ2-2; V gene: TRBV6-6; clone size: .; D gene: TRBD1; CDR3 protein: CASRQGQGAGTGELFF; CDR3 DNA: TGTGCCAGCAGGCAAGGACAGGGGGCGGGCACCGGGGAGCTGTTTTTT
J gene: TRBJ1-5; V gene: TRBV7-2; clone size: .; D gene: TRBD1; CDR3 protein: CASSHQGTGDQPQHF; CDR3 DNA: TGTGCCAGCAGCCACCAGGGGACAGGGGATCAGCCCCAGCATTTT
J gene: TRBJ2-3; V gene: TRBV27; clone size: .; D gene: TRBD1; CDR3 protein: CASSSINRGKTDTQYF; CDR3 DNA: TGTGCCAGCAGTTCCATCAACAGGGGGAAGACAGATACGCAGTATTTT
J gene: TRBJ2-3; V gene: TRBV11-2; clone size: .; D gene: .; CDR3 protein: CASTPLRGGRKFTDTQYF; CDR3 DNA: TGTGCCAGCACACCCTTGCGGGGAGGTAGGAAGTTCACAGATACGCAGTATTTT
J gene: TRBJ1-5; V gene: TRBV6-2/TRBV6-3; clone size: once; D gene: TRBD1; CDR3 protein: CASTAQGTSNQPQHF; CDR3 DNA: TGTGCCAGCACTGCACAGGGGACCAGCAATCAGCCCCAGCATTTT
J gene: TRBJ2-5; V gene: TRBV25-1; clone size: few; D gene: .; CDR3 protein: CASSETLMGGQRETQYF; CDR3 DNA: TGTGCCAGCAGTGAGACCTTAATGGGGGGCCAGCGAGAGACCCAGTACTTC
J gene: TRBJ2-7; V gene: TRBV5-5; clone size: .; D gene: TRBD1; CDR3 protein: CASSPRGGFRDSGSYEQYF; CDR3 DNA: TGTGCCAGCAGCCCCCGCGGCGGGTTCCGGGACAGCGGATCCTACGAGCAGTACTTC